One T cell receptor beta chain is described in this entry. The antigen it recognizes is unknown. No base-level quality is on record; no much larger clone is a single base apart. The data derive from a study of blood T cell repertoires in COVID-19 (dated by TCRdb to 2020 to 2021). Regarding the complete study: Samples covering the acute and convalescent phases of COVID-19 were provided by collaborators in the United States, Italy and Spain. The prospective study material was composed of cDNA or gDNA derived from T cells, B-cell-depleted T cells, or PBMCs. The dataset comprised deeply sampled blood TCRbeta repertoires from subjects exposed to, actively infected with, or recovered from COVID-19. The repertoires were made available in a free public database intended to serve as a resource for research on the immune response to SARS-CoV-2. Samples were obtained from the ongoing ImmuneRACE study (first 160 participants) and from over 1,000 subjects provided by 6 global collaborators. The sample metadata nearly always contained a de-identified subject ID, COVID-19 status, age in years and sex. Where available, HLA class I and class II types were taken from metadata supplied by the sample provider and were not determined by assay-based typing. The paper as a whole reports these results and caveats: How much clinical and demographic metadata was included differed by source and by participant, and the metadata was provided uncurated.

TCRbeta CDR3 regions were amplified from genomic DNA by means of the immunoSEQ Assay, a bias-controlled multiplex PCR. As for the authors' bioinformatics: The number of nucleated cells in each sample was estimated from the amplification of reference gene primers within the assay. To quantify the absolute abundance of each unique TCRbeta CDR3 rearrangement, sequence reads were collapsed and filtered. For each sample, productive Simpson clonality was calculated by taking the square root of Simpson's diversity index across productive rearrangements. TCRdb limited this immuneACCESS table to in-frame rearrangements with V and J called. A share of clones is missing; checked studies link under half to unresolved V genes, and the rest is unexplained. Clone size and the V and J calls come from that table; the DNA yielded D and trimming. Counted in this sample were around 240,000 clones; about 85% of them appeared once. The ten largest account for 0.85% to 1% of the sample.

The collaborating institutions used their own protocols to collect whole blood in K2EDTA tubes. For TCRbeta analysis, collaborators shipped samples in one of three forms: frozen whole blood, isolated PBMCs, or DNA extracted from either of those sample types. V is clipped by 5 bases and J by 0 bases, and the sequence between their germline boundaries is 11 bases long. CDR1 is given as KGHSH and CDR2 as LQKENI, both from the germline V gene. The CDR3 numbers 14 residues from cysteine through phenylalanine. Of all the DNA, just the CDR3 is kept, 42 bases in frame from base 1. Sequencing input: peripheral blood. The chain was built from TRBV18 and TRBJ2-7; TRBD2 is a possible D gene, resting on 5 matching bases. This receptor was obtained from a man aged 35 to 55 with acute or convalescent COVID-19. The CDR3 reads CASSSGRGSYEQYF. The nucleotide sequence reads as follows: TGTGCCAGCTCATCTGGACGGGGCTCCTACGAGCAGTACTTC.